Presented here are 19 T cell receptor beta chains from one specimen sequenced in a study of T cell repertoires in cytomegalovirus infection. TCRdb used MiXCR to reprocess the reads, holding one entry per CDR3 protein. Among hundreds of thousands of distinct CDR3 sequences listed, approximately 33% were seen once. The source material was PBMCs. These receptors came from a human donor in good health (CMV status not recorded). Some clones in this sample may be carry-over from other donors' samples.

The genes are TRBV11-2 and TRBJ1-2; D remains unclear. CDR3 size: 13 residues. Trimming removed 4 bases from V and 1 base from J, with 7 bases in between. Per the germline V gene, CDR1 is SGHAT and CDR2 is FQNNGV. The CDR3 DNA reads as TGTGCCAGCAGCTCGACCCTTAACTATGGCTACACCTTC. Residues: CASSSTLNYGYTF.

Only a few counts were recorded for this clonotype. The genes are TRBV12-3 or TRBV12-4 and TRBJ1-1; no clear D. V lost 2 bases, J lost 11 bases, and 15 bases lay in between. This CDR3 is built from 13 residues. CDR3 bases: TGTGCCAGCAGTTTAATGGAGAAACGATCGGCTTTCTTT. Protein sequence: CASSLMEKRSAFF.

The table lists this clonotype with many counts. The chain joins TRBV7-6 to TRBJ2-3, with D tentatively TRBD2 (5 bases). The V end lost 2 bases, the J end lost 1 base, and 10 bases lay between the germline ends. The CDR3 spans 15 residues. CDR1 and CDR2 (germline): SGHVS, FNYEAQ. In DNA form, the CDR3 reads TGTGCCAGCAGCTTAATCCCCGGGGGCACAGATACGCAGTATTTT. Amino acids: CASSLIPGGTDTQYF.

This chain joins TRBV7-3 and TRBJ1-1, with 9 positions matching TRBD1. Trimming removed 5 bases from V and 6 bases from J; junction bases left unmatched: 4. Germline V CDR1 and CDR2: SGHTA, FQGTGA. The length of the CDR3 is 13 residues. The CDR3 nucleotides are TGTGCCAGCAGCACACGACAGGGGGCTGAAGCTTTCTTT. This encodes CASSTRQGAEAFF.

In this sample, this clonotype turned up many times. This sequence joins TRBV7-2 and TRBJ2-7; TRBD2 aligns across 11 bases. The CDR3 has 14 residues. Germline trimming cut 1 base from V and 6 bases from J; bases unmatched to any gene: 2. The germline gives CDR1 SGHTA, CDR2 FQGNSA. CDR3 in amino acids: CASSLDLAGGEQYF. CDR3 in DNA: TGTGCCAGCAGCTTAGACCTAGCGGGGGGCGAGCAGTACTTC.

Note on this clonotype: The junction shows a germline mismatch at one end, possibly a read error. The chain combines TRBV5-4 with TRBJ1-6, with a possible D match to TRBD1 (6 bases). Germline-derived CDR1 and CDR2 are SGHNT and YYREEE (reference sequence). This CDR3 region has 15 residues. As DNA, the CDR3 is TGTGCCAGCAGTTTGGGGGGGGCTGGCAATTCACCCCTCCACTTT. Translating it yields CASSLGGAGNSPLHF.

Of note for this clonotype: At one end the junction does not follow the germline gene, possibly because of a read error. The chain has TRBV6-5 and TRBJ2-1; TRBD2 is a possible D gene (7 bases). The germline V gene has CDR1 MNHEY and CDR2 SVGAGI. The length of the CDR3 is 15 residues. The CDR3 bases are TGTGCCCGCAGCCAGGGGACTATGCCTAACAATGAGCAGTTCTTC. Its protein is CARSQGTMPNNEQFF.

This clonotype occurred many times. The J gene is TRBJ1-4, the V gene TRBV7-9; 7 nucleotides match TRBD1. Per the germline V gene, CDR1 is SEHNR and CDR2 is FQNEAQ (reference sequence). The V segment lost 5 bases and the J segment 7 bases; nucleotides outside the gene matches: 4. CDR3 size: 13 residues. The CDR3 reads CASSGYRGEKLFF. The DNA of the CDR3 is TGTGCCAGCAGCGGATACAGGGGTGAAAAACTGTTTTTT.

The chain couples TRBV4-3 to TRBJ1-5; tentatively, D is TRBD1 (6 bases). The V and J ends lost 4 bases and 5 bases respectively, with 18 bases between them. Germline-derived CDR1 and CDR2 are LGHNA and YSLEER. The CDR3 is 16 amino acids. CDR3 amino acids: CASSRLGGANDQPQHF. DNA for the CDR3: TGCGCCAGCAGCCGCCTAGGGGGTGCAAACGATCAGCCCCAGCATTTT.

The sample holds many counts of this clonotype. This chain uses TRBV4-1 with TRBJ2-5, with D unresolved. The germline gives CDR1 MGHRA, CDR2 YSYEKL. The CDR3 covers 14 residues. Trimming shortened V by 0 bases and J by 4 bases, and 9 bases separated the two germline ends. CDR3 coding DNA: TGCGCCAGCAGCCAAGAGGACGTTATAGAGACCCAGTACTTC. Its protein is CASSQEDVIETQYF.

This chain connects TRBV9 to TRBJ2-5; 8 positions agree with TRBD2. The CDR3 has 16 amino acids. The trim removed 3 bases at V and 5 bases at J, leaving 12 bases unmatched. Germline V gene sequence: CDR1 SGDLS, CDR2 YYNGEE. This CDR3 reads CASSALPTGGSETQYF. DNA of the CDR3: TGTGCCAGCAGCGCCTTGCCAACGGGGGGGAGTGAGACCCAGTACTTC.

Comment on this clonotype: In this CDR3 the conserved last residue, phenylalanine or tryptophan, is missing, so a read error is likely. No DNA is shown, since the ends of the CDR3 on it are uncertain; the CDR3 is the one TCRdb lists. The rearrangement joins TRBV6-1 to TRBJ2-1. In germline, CDR1 is MNHNS, CDR2 SASEGT. The CDR3 adds up to 10 amino acids, both ends counted. CDR3 region: CASSGSGQLC.

This chain joins TRBV2 and TRBJ1-5; D is possibly TRBD1 (5 bases). The CDR3 consists of 14 residues. CDR1 is SNHLY, CDR2 FYNNEI, per germline. Trimming took off 4 bases at V and 1 base at J, with 8 bases between the two ends. The CDR3 nucleotides are TGTGCCAGCAGTGTGAAGGGGAGCAATCAGCCCCAGCATTTT. It yields the protein CASSVKGSNQPQHF.

The rearrangement links TRBV2 to TRBJ1-1; 11 bases map to TRBD1. Germline V CDR1 and CDR2: SNHLY, FYNNEI. With 3 bases clipped from V and 7 bases from J, the junction kept 4 bases outside the gene matches. The CDR3 covers 14 residues. The CDR3 bases are TGTGCCAGCAGTGACGGACAGGGGGCTTTTGAAGCTTTCTTT. Its protein is CASSDGQGAFEAFF.

A note on this clonotype: A much more abundant neighbour one base away suggests this may be a read error. The CDR3 DNA sequence: TGTGCCAGCAGCTTGGGACTAAACTCCTACAATGAGCAGTTCTTC. Translating it yields CASSLGLNSYNEQFF. This rearrangement joins TRBV5-4 to TRBJ2-1, with D maybe TRBD2 (5 bases). Germline CDR1 SGHNT, CDR2 YYREEE (reference sequence). Trimming cost V 0 bases and J 0 bases, with 7 bases left between them. The CDR3 has 15 residues.

Ten or more counts support this clonotype. The chain links TRBV6-1 to TRBJ1-4; maybe TRBD1 (6 bases). CDR3 length equals 14 residues. Deletions cut 5 bases from V and 4 bases from J, with 11 bases between. From germline, CDR1 is MNHNS and CDR2 SASEGT. The CDR3 loop reads CASSQTGNNEKLFF. CDR3 in DNA: TGTGCCAGCAGTCAGACAGGAAATAATGAAAAACTGTTTTTT.

The V gene is TRBV2, the J gene TRBJ2-1; TRBD2 is a possible D gene (7 bases). Germline values: CDR1 SNHLY, CDR2 FYNNEI. CDR3 size: 15 residues. Trimming cost V 10 bases and J 9 bases, with 25 bases left between them. As DNA, the CDR3 is TGTGCCACCTCCCCTCTGGGGGGGCCAGGGGCTGAGCAGTTCTTC. This codes for CATSPLGGPGAEQFF.

A few counts support this clonotype. The CDR3 ends on some other residue instead of the conserved phenylalanine or tryptophan, so this is likely a read error. The V and J genes are TRBV7-2 and TRBJ2-1; D is perhaps TRBD1 or TRBD2 (5 bases each). V lost 4 bases and J 4 bases, leaving 11 bases between the germline ends. In germline, CDR1 is SGHTA, CDR2 FQGNSA. The CDR3 runs 14 residues. As DNA, the CDR3 is TGTGCCAGCAGCTACCTGGGGGTGTACAATGAGCAGTTCTTA. Encoded protein: CASSYLGVYNEQFL.

The CDR3 nucleotides are TGTGCCAGCAGTTACGACCGACACCCGAGCTCTGGAAACACCATATATTTT. This codes for CASSYDRHPSSGNTIYF. The genes are TRBV6-5 and TRBJ1-3; no clear D gene. Between the trimmed V and J ends, which lost 2 bases and 0 bases, there was a span of 14 bases. The CDR3 spans 17 residues. The germline gives CDR1 MNHEY, CDR2 SVGAGI.